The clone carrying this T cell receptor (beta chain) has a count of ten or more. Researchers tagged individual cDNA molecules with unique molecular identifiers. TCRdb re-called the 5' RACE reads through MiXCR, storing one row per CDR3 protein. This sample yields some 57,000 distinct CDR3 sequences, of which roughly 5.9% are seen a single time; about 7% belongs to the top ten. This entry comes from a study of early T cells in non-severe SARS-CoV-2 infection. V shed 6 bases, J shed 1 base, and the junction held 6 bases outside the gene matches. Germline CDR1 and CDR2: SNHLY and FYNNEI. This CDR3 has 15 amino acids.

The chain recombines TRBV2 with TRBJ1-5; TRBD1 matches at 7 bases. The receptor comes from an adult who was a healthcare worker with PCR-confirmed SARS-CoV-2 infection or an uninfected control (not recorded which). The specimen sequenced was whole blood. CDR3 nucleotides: TGTGCCAGCAGGAGGACAGGACCAAGCAATCAGCCCCAGCATTTT. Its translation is CASRRTGPSNQPQHF. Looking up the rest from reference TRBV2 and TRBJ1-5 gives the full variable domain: EPEVTQTPSHQVTQMGQEVILRCVPISNHLYFYWYRQILGQKVEFLVSFYNNEISEKSEIFDDQFSVERPDGSNFTLKIRSTKLEDSAMYFCASRRTGPSNQPQHFGDGTRLSIL.